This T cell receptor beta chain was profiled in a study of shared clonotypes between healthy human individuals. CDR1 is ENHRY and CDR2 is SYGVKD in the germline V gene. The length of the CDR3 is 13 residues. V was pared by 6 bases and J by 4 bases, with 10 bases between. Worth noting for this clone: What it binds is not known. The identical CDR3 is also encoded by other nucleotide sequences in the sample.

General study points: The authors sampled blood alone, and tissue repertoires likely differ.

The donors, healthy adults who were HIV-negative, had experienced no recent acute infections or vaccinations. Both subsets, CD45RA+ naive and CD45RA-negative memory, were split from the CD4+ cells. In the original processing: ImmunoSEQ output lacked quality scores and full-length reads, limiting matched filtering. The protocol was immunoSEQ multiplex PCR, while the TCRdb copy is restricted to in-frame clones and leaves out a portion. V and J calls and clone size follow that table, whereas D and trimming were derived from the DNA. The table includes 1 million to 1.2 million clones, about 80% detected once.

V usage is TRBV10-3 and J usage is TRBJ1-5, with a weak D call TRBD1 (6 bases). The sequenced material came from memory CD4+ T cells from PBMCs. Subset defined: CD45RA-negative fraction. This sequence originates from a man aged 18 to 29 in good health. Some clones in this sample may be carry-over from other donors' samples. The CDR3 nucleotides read TGTGCCATCAGAGCAGGGGCGAATCAGCCCCAGCATTTT. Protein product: CAIRAGANQPQHF.